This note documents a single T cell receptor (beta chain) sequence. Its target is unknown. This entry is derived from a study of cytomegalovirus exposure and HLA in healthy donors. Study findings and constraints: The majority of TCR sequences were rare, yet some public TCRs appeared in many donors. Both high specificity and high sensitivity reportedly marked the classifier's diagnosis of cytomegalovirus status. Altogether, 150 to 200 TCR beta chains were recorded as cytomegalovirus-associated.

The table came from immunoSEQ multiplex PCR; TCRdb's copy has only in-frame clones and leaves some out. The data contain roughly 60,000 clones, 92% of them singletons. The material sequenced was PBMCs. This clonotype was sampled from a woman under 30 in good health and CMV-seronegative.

The CDR3, as DNA: TGTGCCAGCTGGGGGGGGACCTACGAGCAGTACTTC. It translates to CASWGGTYEQYF. This chain uses TRBV11-2 with TRBJ2-7; 7 bases agree with TRBD2. The CDR3 contains 12 residues. J lost 2 bases, V lost 8 bases, and 3 bases had no gene match. Germline V lookup: CDR1 SGHAT, CDR2 FQNNGV.